The 12 T cell receptor beta chains reported below all come from one sample, sequenced in a study of blood T cell repertoires in COVID-19. Sequencing was performed with immunoSEQ multiplex PCR; in TCRdb, only in-frame clones are kept and a portion is missing. The sample yields approximately 250,000 clones, around 88% seen once. The sample was PBMCs or T cells enriched from blood (not recorded which). These receptors were obtained from a woman in her thirties who had recovered from COVID-19.

V and J are TRBV7-2 and TRBJ1-1; 7 nucleotides agree with TRBD1. Germline loops: CDR1 SGHTA, CDR2 FQGNSA. J lost 2 bases, V lost 1 base, and 4 bases had no gene match. The CDR3 runs 15 residues. CDR3 amino acids: CASSLEGGLNTEAFF. The CDR3 bases are TGTGCCAGCAGCTTAGAAGGGGGCCTTAACACTGAAGCTTTCTTT.

The genes are TRBV28 and TRBJ1-5, with D perhaps matching TRBD1 (5 bases). Trimming took off 8 bases at V and 4 bases at J, with 24 bases between the two ends. The CDR3 totals 17 residues. Germline V gene lookup returns CDR1 MDHEN and CDR2 SYDVKM. CDR3: CASWSWGSGRENQPQHF. For the CDR3, the DNA is TGTGCCAGCTGGTCGTGGGGCTCCGGACGAGAAAATCAGCCCCAGCATTTT.

This chain uses TRBV19 with TRBJ2-1, with D tentatively TRBD2 (5 bases). CDR3 length equals 16 residues. Germline loops: CDR1 LNHDA, CDR2 SQIVND (reference sequence). With 6 bases removed from V and 0 bases from J, the gap between germline ends came to 15 bases. CDR3 nucleotide sequence: TGTGCCAGTAGGCCCACGGGGTCAAGCTCCTACAATGAGCAGTTCTTC. This encodes CASRPTGSSSYNEQFF.

Of note for this clone: Other DNA sequences in this sample translate to the same CDR3. This rearrangement joins TRBV5-4 to TRBJ1-1, with TRBD1 matching over 8 bases. CDR3 length: 13 residues. V lost 2 bases, J lost 6 bases, and 3 bases stayed unmatched. CDR1 and CDR2 from the germline V gene are SGHNT and YYREEE (reference sequence). The CDR3 DNA is TGTGCCAGCAGCTTTGACAGGGGCGCTGAAGCTTTCTTT. Translated, it gives CASSFDRGAEAFF.

The chain links TRBV29-1 to TRBJ2-1; possibly TRBD1 for D (5 bases). The V gene's germline CDR1 is SQVTM and CDR2 ANQGSEA. The V gene lost 5 bases and the J gene lost 6 bases, with 8 bases spanning the gap. This CDR3 contains 11 residues. The DNA of the CDR3 is TGCAGCGTTCGGCAGGGCAATGAGCAGTTCTTC. Its protein is CSVRQGNEQFF.

The chain recombines TRBV9 with TRBJ2-1; the match to TRBD2 covers 7 bases. V trimming: 0 bases; J trimming: 8 bases; junction bases outside the gene matches: 8. CDR1 and CDR2 (germline): SGDLS, YYNGEE. The CDR3 totals 15 residues. The chain's CDR3 is CASSVGRGSRDEQFF. CDR3 coding DNA: TGTGCCAGCAGCGTAGGGCGGGGGAGTCGAGATGAGCAGTTCTTC.

The rearrangement uses TRBV3-1 (or the pseudogene TRBV3-2) and TRBJ2-7; 8 bases align to TRBD2. This CDR3 has 13 residues. The V segment lost 4 bases and the J segment 9 bases; nucleotides outside the gene matches: 8. Germline values: CDR1 LGHDT, CDR2 YNNKEL (reference sequence). The CDR3 sequence: CASSRREGHVQYF. CDR3 DNA: TGTGCCAGCAGCCGACGGGAGGGCCATGTGCAGTACTTC.

The chain has TRBV7-9 and TRBJ2-1, with TRBD2 matching 9 bases. CDR1 is SEHNR, CDR2 FQNEAQ, per germline (reference sequence). There are 14 residues in the CDR3. V trimming: 2 bases; J trimming: 5 bases; junction bases outside the gene matches: 1. CDR3 nucleotides: TGTGCCAGCAGCTTACTAGCGGGAAACAATGAGCAGTTCTTC. Translated, it gives CASSLLAGNNEQFF.

The genes are TRBV28 and TRBJ2-1, with 7 nucleotides matching TRBD1. Looked up from germline, CDR1 is MDHEN and CDR2 is SYDVKM. This CDR3 is built from 12 residues. V shed 5 bases, J shed 9 bases, and the junction held 4 bases outside the gene matches. CDR3 sequence (DNA): TGTGCCAGCAGTACGACAGGGTTTGAGCAGTTCTTC. Translation gives CASSTTGFEQFF.

This rearrangement joins TRBV6-5 to TRBJ1-2, with 7 bases aligning to TRBD1. V trimming: 6 bases; J trimming: 7 bases; junction bases outside the gene matches: 8. CDR1 MNHEY and CDR2 SVGAGI come from the germline V gene. The CDR3 sequence is 13 residues long. CDR3 sequence reads: CASRRQGGAGYTF. CDR3 in DNA: TGTGCCAGCAGAAGACAAGGGGGCGCTGGCTACACCTTC.

The V call is TRBV5-6, the J call TRBJ1-1, with D perhaps matching TRBD1 (6 bases). The CDR3 spans 14 residues. CDR1 and CDR2 from the germline V gene are SGHDT and YYEEEE. Trimming left V 4 bases short and J 7 bases short, with 17 bases between. CDR3: CASSLLTGQVEAFF. CDR3 coding DNA: TGTGCCAGCAGCCTTCTGACAGGCCAGGTTGAAGCTTTCTTT.

V usage is TRBV5-1 and J usage is TRBJ1-1, with D tentatively TRBD1 (6 bases). V was cut by 0 bases and J by 4 bases, with 16 bases left in between. CDR1 and CDR2 from the germline V gene are SGHRS and YFSETQ. The CDR3 runs to 16 residues. The CDR3 protein is CASSLAPQIGGTEAFF. DNA for the CDR3: TGCGCCAGCAGCTTGGCCCCCCAAATAGGGGGCACTGAAGCTTTCTTT.